This T cell receptor beta chain is from a study of T cells expressing NK-cell markers. Study conclusions and caveats: CD8+ T cells in roughly six donors included dominant NKG2C+ clonotypes at 1.0-7.0%.

Reanalyzing the 5' RACE reads, TCRdb keeps one entry per CDR3 protein, without DNA. The listing records fewer than 400,000 distinct CDR3 sequences. Comments on this clonotype: Its target is not known.

The germline V gene has CDR1 LGHNA and CDR2 YNFKEQ. The CDR3 has 16 amino acids. Sequencing was performed on blood T cells: a sorted CD56 or NKG2C T cell subset, CD4+ or CD8+ T cells, or bulk PBMC T cells (not recorded which). The chain couples TRBV4-2 to TRBJ1-6. This receptor was taken from a man aged 18 to 69 in good health. CDR3 region: CASSQGGGSYNSPLHF.